These 30 T cell receptor beta chains were all obtained from the same sample, sequenced in a study of blood T cell repertoires in COVID-19. TCRdb keeps only in-frame clones here, not all; method: immunoSEQ multiplex PCR. In the table there are approximately 500,000 clones, 89% of which are singletons. Sequencing was performed on peripheral blood. Every receptor here comes from a man between 18 and 29 years old with COVID-19, enrolled during active disease.

The chain joins TRBV3-1 (or the pseudogene TRBV3-2) to TRBJ1-2, with 8 bases fitting TRBD1. V gave up 2 bases and J gave up 4 bases; unmatched junction bases: 9. The length of the CDR3 is 16 residues. Germline V gene data show CDR1 as LGHDT and CDR2 as YNNKEL (reference sequence). CDR3 DNA sequence: TGTGCCAGCAGCCAAAGCGAAACAGGGGGTGGCTATGGCTACACCTTC. It codes for CASSQSETGGGYGYTF.

The chain uses TRBV6-2 or TRBV6-3 and TRBJ1-1; unclear D gene. Trimming stripped 2 bases from V and 7 bases from J, with 14 bases between. Looked up from germline, CDR1 is MNHEY and CDR2 is SVGEGT. The CDR3 extends over 14 amino acids. The DNA of the CDR3 is TGTGCCAGCAGTTACCTGTCGGGTAGCAATGAAGCTTTCTTT. Protein sequence: CASSYLSGSNEAFF.

J is TRBJ2-1 and V is TRBV19, with 9 bases that match TRBD2. The CDR3 is 13 amino acids. The J segment lost 8 bases and the V segment lost 11 bases, leaving 10 bases of the junction unmatched. Germline CDR1 LNHDA, CDR2 SQIVND (reference sequence). CDR3 amino acids: CASGVAGVHEQFF. CDR3 sequence (DNA): TGTGCCTCCGGGGTAGCGGGAGTCCATGAGCAGTTCTTC.

The chain couples TRBV6-6 to TRBJ2-2, with a weak D call TRBD2 (5 bases). Germline V CDR1 and CDR2: MNHNY, SVGAGI (reference sequence). The CDR3 has 15 amino acids. V was cut by 0 bases and J by 6 bases, with 11 bases left in between. The CDR3 spells CASSYSIEGSGELFF. The DNA of the CDR3 is TGTGCCAGCAGTTACTCGATCGAGGGCTCCGGGGAGCTGTTTTTT.

The J gene is TRBJ1-5, the V gene TRBV4-1; no firm D call. CDR1 is MGHRA and CDR2 is YSYEKL in the germline V gene. Trimming left V 0 bases short and J 6 bases short, with 6 bases between. The CDR3 totals 13 residues. The chain's CDR3 is CASSQEIRQPQHF. The CDR3 DNA follows: TGCGCCAGCAGCCAAGAAATTCGTCAGCCCCAGCATTTT.

V and J are TRBV4-2 and TRBJ2-7; tentative D call: TRBD2 (6 bases). This CDR3 is 14 amino acids long. Germline assignment: CDR1 LGHNA and CDR2 YNFKEQ. Trimming left V 4 bases short and J 0 bases short, with 10 bases between. DNA for the CDR3: TGTGCCAGCAGCCTCGAGCGGGTCTCCTACGAGCAGTACTTC. It codes for CASSLERVSYEQYF.

The chain has TRBV3-1 (or the pseudogene TRBV3-2) and TRBJ2-1; 12 bases fit TRBD2. CDR3 length equals 14 residues. Looked up from germline, CDR1 is LGHDT and CDR2 is YNNKEL (reference sequence). V trimming: 4 bases; J trimming: 5 bases; junction bases outside the gene matches: 0. The CDR3: CASSRLAGDNEQFF. CDR3 nucleotide sequence: TGTGCCAGCAGCCGACTAGCGGGAGACAATGAGCAGTTCTTC.

The CDR3 region is CASSPGLARSYEQYF. CDR3 DNA: TGTGCCAGCAGCCCTGGACTAGCTAGGTCCTACGAGCAGTACTTC. The rearrangement joins TRBV7-9 to TRBJ2-7; 8 bases line up with TRBD2. This CDR3 spans 15 amino acids. V was pared by 5 bases and J by 1 base, with 7 bases of the junction left unmatched. Germline V lookup: CDR1 SEHNR, CDR2 FQNEAQ (reference sequence).

The CDR3 DNA is TGTGCCAGCAGCACTCGACTAGCGGTAAACAGAGCGAACACCGGGGAGCTGTTTTTT. It yields the protein CASSTRLAVNRANTGELFF. The rearrangement uses TRBV9 and TRBJ2-2; TRBD2 agrees at 9 bases. Germline-derived CDR1 and CDR2 are SGDLS and YYNGEE. V dropped 4 bases and J dropped 0; count of bases not matched to a gene: 13. The CDR3 runs to 19 residues. The variable domain in full, with the rest retrieved from reference TRBV9 and TRBJ2-2, is DSGVTQTPKHLITATGQRVTLRCSPRSGDLSVYWYQQSLDQGLQFLIQYYNGEERAKGNILERFSAQQFPDLHSELNLSSLELGDSALYFCASSTRLAVNRANTGELFFGEGSRLTVL.

The chain has TRBV14 and TRBJ2-4, with 11 positions matching TRBD2. CDR1 is SGHDN and CDR2 is FVKESK in the germline V gene. The trim removed 6 bases at V and 1 base at J, leaving 2 bases unmatched. The CDR3 is made up of 15 amino acids. As DNA, the CDR3 is TGTGCCAGCAGGCCTAGCGGGGGGGCCAAAAACATTCAGTACTTC. Translating it yields CASRPSGGAKNIQYF.

The chain uses TRBV24-1 and TRBJ2-1, with 8 bases that match TRBD2. CDR3 length: 14 residues. The germline gives CDR1 KGHDR, CDR2 SFDVKD. The ends lost 8 bases at V and 4 bases at J; junction bases unmatched: 6. Here the CDR3 reads CATMSGGSYNEQFF. The CDR3, as DNA: TGTGCCACCATGAGCGGGGGAAGTTACAATGAGCAGTTCTTC.

The chain uses TRBV19 and TRBJ2-5, with 7 bases lining up with TRBD1. Germline CDR1 and CDR2: LNHDA and SQIVND (reference sequence). There are 16 residues in the CDR3. V lost 1 base to trimming and J lost 4 bases; unmatched junction nucleotides: 9. The chain's CDR3 is CASSIGHRGPGETQYF. The CDR3 DNA follows: TGTGCCAGTAGTATAGGTCACAGGGGACCCGGAGAGACCCAGTACTTC.

J is TRBJ1-2 and V is TRBV6-5; D unclear. The CDR3 is made up of 15 amino acids. Trimming removed 6 bases from V and 1 base from J, with 15 bases in between. The germline V gene encodes CDR1 MNHEY and CDR2 SVGAGI. The CDR3 bases are TGTGCCAGCAGGGTAGAGGACGGGAATAACTATGGCTACACCTTC. Translation: CASRVEDGNNYGYTF.

There are a few counts of this clone. This chain uses TRBV19 with TRBJ1-5; 9 bases fit TRBD1. V shed 11 bases and J 6 bases; nucleotides not matched to a gene: 8. The CDR3 loop spans 13 amino acids. Germline V gene lookup returns CDR1 LNHDA and CDR2 SQIVND (reference sequence). This chain's CDR3 is CAGTGGGGQPQHF. For the CDR3, the DNA is TGTGCCGGAACAGGGGGCGGAGGTCAGCCCCAGCATTTT.

This chain links TRBV7-3 with TRBJ2-2, with TRBD1 identical over 7 bases. Germline V gene data show CDR1 as SGHTA and CDR2 as FQGTGA. The CDR3 length is 13 residues. J was trimmed by 5 bases and V by 5 bases; bases with no gene match: 2. Here the CDR3 DNA reads TGTGCCAGCAGCCCGGGACAGACCGGGGAGCTGTTTTTT. Its protein is CASSPGQTGELFF.

J is TRBJ2-1 and V is TRBV7-9, with D perhaps matching TRBD2 (7 bases). There are 16 residues in the CDR3. Germline V gene sequence: CDR1 SEHNR, CDR2 FQNEAQ (reference sequence). Trimming removed 7 bases from V and 12 bases from J, with 28 bases in between. The CDR3, as DNA: TGTGCCAGCATATCGGTGTCGGGGGGCACGGTGAAAAGGCAGTTCTTC. Translated, it gives CASISVSGGTVKRQFF.

V is TRBV18 and J is TRBJ2-7, with 9 bases matching TRBD1. The CDR3 extends over 14 amino acids. The V gene end was trimmed by 2 bases and the J gene end by 8 bases; junction bases not matched to a gene: 7. In germline, CDR1 is KGHSH, CDR2 LQKENI. CDR3 nucleotides: TGTGCCAGCTCACCAAGGACAGGGGAGGTGAAGCAGTACTTC. Translation gives CASSPRTGEVKQYF.

The V and J genes are TRBV7-6 and TRBJ1-3; D possibly corresponds to TRBD1 (5 bases). CDR3 length equals 16 residues. V lost 6 bases and J lost 0, with 15 bases in between. Germline CDR1 is SGHVS and CDR2 is FNYEAQ. DNA of the CDR3: TGTGCCAGCAGTCCCGGGACTGCACACTCTGGAAACACCATATATTTT. Amino acid sequence: CASSPGTAHSGNTIYF.

This sequence joins TRBV9 and TRBJ1-2, with D uncertain. Germline V lookup: CDR1 SGDLS, CDR2 YYNGEE. Trimming removed 1 base at V and 4 bases at J, with 8 bases between. The CDR3 sequence is 13 residues long. The chain's CDR3 is CASSVIESYGYTF. In nucleotides, the CDR3 is TGTGCCAGCAGCGTAATTGAGAGCTATGGCTACACCTTC.

The genes are TRBV7-2 and TRBJ2-7; possibly TRBD2 for D (6 bases). Per the germline V gene, CDR1 is SGHTA and CDR2 is FQGNSA. CDR3 length: 13 amino acids. Trimming took 3 bases from V and 4 from J, leaving 10 bases between them. The CDR3 DNA follows: TGTGCCAGCAGCTTGGGACTGGAGTACGAGCAGTACTTC. It is translated as CASSLGLEYEQYF.

The chain uses TRBV29-1 and TRBJ2-5; tentative D call: TRBD2 (7 bases). From germline, CDR1 is SQVTM and CDR2 ANQGSEA. V dropped 4 bases and J dropped 4 bases, with 16 bases sitting between them. There are 14 residues in the CDR3. The DNA of the CDR3 is TGCAGCGTTGTTAGGGGGGGGTTCGGAGAGACCCAGTACTTC. This codes for CSVVRGGFGETQYF.

The gene calls are TRBV2 and TRBJ1-5, with D possibly being TRBD1 (5 bases). Trimming removed 5 bases at V and 0 bases at J, with 11 bases between. The CDR3 has 15 residues. In germline, CDR1 is SNHLY, CDR2 FYNNEI. CDR3 sequence reads: CASSKDSFSNQPQHF. CDR3 sequence (DNA): TGTGCCAGCAGTAAAGACAGCTTTAGCAATCAGCCCCAGCATTTT.

J is TRBJ2-3 and V is TRBV7-2; the match to TRBD2 covers 7 bases. J gave up 0 bases and V 4 bases, and 7 bases lay outside the gene matches. Germline lookup yields CDR1 SGHTA and CDR2 FQGNSA. The CDR3 has 16 residues. In DNA form, the CDR3 reads TGTGCCAGCAGCTACCATGCGGGAGCGAGCACAGATACGCAGTATTTT. Translated, it gives CASSYHAGASTDTQYF.

This sequence joins TRBV5-1 and TRBJ2-2, with D unclear. Per germline, CDR1 SGHRS and CDR2 YFSETQ. Trimming pared 0 bases from V and 4 bases from J, leaving 4 bases between. The CDR3 extends over 13 amino acids. This chain's CDR3 is CASSLVATGELFF. CDR3 bases: TGCGCCAGCAGCTTGGTAGCCACCGGGGAGCTGTTTTTT. Full variable domain (remainder filled in from reference TRBV5-1 and TRBJ2-2): KAGVTQTPRYLIKTRGQQVTLSCSPISGHRSVSWYQQTPGQGLQFLFEYFSETQRNKGNFPGRFSGRQFSNSRSEMNVSTLELGDSALYLCASSLVATGELFFGEGSRLTVL.

The chain combines TRBV2 with TRBJ2-1; 8 bases match TRBD2. This CDR3 has 14 residues. V shed 2 bases, J shed 9 bases, and the junction held 6 bases outside the gene matches. Germline V gene data show CDR1 as SNHLY and CDR2 as FYNNEI. The CDR3 loop is CASSEWREAGEQFF. As DNA, the CDR3 is TGTGCCAGCAGTGAATGGCGGGAGGCGGGTGAGCAGTTCTTC.

The J gene is TRBJ1-2, the V gene TRBV30; TRBD1 is a possible D gene (6 bases). The CDR3 has 13 amino acids. The V and J ends lost 4 bases and 5 bases respectively, with 14 bases between them. The germline CDR1 and CDR2 sequences are GTSNPN and SVGIG (reference sequence). CDR3 nucleotides: TGTGCCTGGAAACCCACAGGGACGTATGGCTACACCTTC. Amino acid sequence: CAWKPTGTYGYTF. Full variable domain (rest looked up from reference TRBV30 and TRBJ1-2): SQTIHQWPATLVQPVGSPLSLECTVEGTSNPNLYWYRQAAGRGLQLLFYSVGIGQISSEVPQNLSASRPQDRQFILSSKKLLLSDSGFYLCAWKPTGTYGYTFGSGTRLTVV.

This rearrangement joins TRBV6-5 to TRBJ2-2; weak D call: TRBD1 (6 bases). V was pared by 8 bases and J by 1 base, with 8 bases between. Looked up from germline, CDR1 is MNHEY and CDR2 is SVGAGI. There are 13 residues in the CDR3. The CDR3 loop reads CASVTGNTGELFF. CDR3 nucleotides: TGTGCCAGCGTGACAGGGAACACCGGGGAGCTGTTTTTT.

The CDR3 nucleotides are TGCGCCAGCAGCCACCTGACCGGGACAGGGGCCTACAATGAGCAGTTCTTC. This sequence encodes CASSHLTGTGAYNEQFF. The V call is TRBV5-1, the J call TRBJ2-1; 10 bases are a match to TRBD1. The germline V gene has CDR1 SGHRS and CDR2 YFSETQ. The CDR3 is 17 residues long. With 4 bases clipped from V and 2 bases from J, the junction kept 9 bases outside the gene matches.

This clone was seen only once. The chain employs TRBV11-3 and TRBJ2-7, with 8 bases identical to TRBD2. Germline V gene data show CDR1 as SGHNT and CDR2 as YENEEA. The CDR3 sequence is 13 residues long. The ends lost 4 bases at V and 4 bases at J; junction bases unmatched: 3. The CDR3 sequence is CASSSREGYEQYF. In nucleotides, the CDR3 is TGTGCCAGCAGCTCTCGGGAGGGTTACGAGCAGTACTTC.

The chain couples TRBV19 to TRBJ1-2; the match to TRBD1 covers 7 bases. V shed 4 bases, J shed 2 bases, and the junction held 7 bases outside the gene matches. Per germline, CDR1 LNHDA and CDR2 SQIVND (reference sequence). The CDR3 loop spans 15 amino acids. CDR3 DNA: TGTGCCAGTAGTAAATGGGACAGCGAAAACTATGGCTACACCTTC. It specifies CASSKWDSENYGYTF.